The 10 T cell receptor beta chains presented below share a single source sample, sequenced in a study of technical replicates of blood from a few donors. The repertoire was sequenced with immunoSEQ multiplex PCR; TCRdb's copy has only in-frame clones and lacks some. The sample lists about 16,000 clones, 86% occurring once. The specimen was PBMCs. These receptors originate from a human donor in good health.

Here the CDR3 reads CATQPGLGDTGELFF. CDR3 nucleotides: TGTGCCACCCAACCGGGACTAGGAGACACCGGGGAGCTGTTTTTT. The V gene is TRBV11-3, the J gene TRBJ2-2, with 8 bases fitting TRBD2. V lost 10 bases and J lost 3; bases outside the gene matches: 10. This CDR3 spans 15 amino acids. CDR1 is SGHNT, CDR2 YENEEA, per germline.

The V call is TRBV29-1, the J call TRBJ2-7, with D possibly TRBD1 on 6 matching bases. The CDR3 covers 13 residues. Trimming took 3 bases from V and 5 from J, leaving 14 bases between them. Germline V gene data show CDR1 as SQVTM and CDR2 as ANQGSEA. CDR3 in amino acids: CSVETTGSDEQYF. In DNA form, the CDR3 reads TGCAGCGTTGAGACAACAGGGTCGGACGAGCAGTACTTC.

This rearrangement joins TRBV2 to TRBJ1-5, with D tentatively TRBD1 (6 bases). V was trimmed by 6 bases and J by 2 bases, leaving 23 bases between them. The CDR3 has 18 residues. Germline CDR1 and CDR2: SNHLY and FYNNEI. CDR3 nucleotides: TGTGCCAGCAGAGCCAATCCACAGGGAGCGAAGCGCAATCAGCCCCAGCATTTT. The encoded protein is CASRANPQGAKRNQPQHF. The full variable domain, completed using reference TRBV2 and TRBJ1-5, is EPEVTQTPSHQVTQMGQEVILRCVPISNHLYFYWYRQILGQKVEFLVSFYNNEISEKSEIFDDQFSVERPDGSNFTLKIRSTKLEDSAMYFCASRANPQGAKRNQPQHFGDGTRLSIL.

The chain joins TRBV5-1 to TRBJ2-3, with 9 positions matching TRBD2. The trim removed 4 bases at V and 3 bases at J, leaving 6 bases unmatched. CDR3 length: 15 amino acids. Looked up from germline, CDR1 is SGHRS and CDR2 is YFSETQ. This CDR3 is CASSRYTSGTDTQYF. In nucleotides, the CDR3 is TGCGCCAGCAGCCGGTATACTAGCGGGACAGATACGCAGTATTTT.

V is TRBV6-1 and J is TRBJ1-2, with D maybe TRBD1 (5 bases). Germline CDR1 and CDR2: MNHNS and SASEGT. Trimming took off 1 base at V and 1 base at J, with 10 bases between the two ends. The CDR3 length is 15 residues. Here the CDR3 reads CASSEDRQLNYGYTF. As DNA, the CDR3 is TGTGCCAGCAGTGAAGACAGGCAACTTAACTATGGCTACACCTTC.

The J gene is TRBJ2-5, the V gene TRBV5-1, with D possibly TRBD1 on 6 matching bases. Trimming shortened V by 0 bases and J by 1 base, and 13 bases separated the two germline ends. CDR1 and CDR2 (germline): SGHRS, YFSETQ. The CDR3 runs to 16 residues. For the CDR3, the DNA is TGCGCCAGCAGCTTGGCCCAGGGACATTCCCAAGAGACCCAGTACTTC. This sequence encodes CASSLAQGHSQETQYF. The full variable domain, its missing parts supplied by reference TRBV5-1 and TRBJ2-5, is KAGVTQTPRYLIKTRGQQVTLSCSPISGHRSVSWYQQTPGQGLQFLFEYFSETQRNKGNFPGRFSGRQFSNSRSEMNVSTLELGDSALYLCASSLAQGHSQETQYFGPGTRLLVL.

The table lists this clone with a count of one. This chain uses TRBV28 with TRBJ2-1; tentatively, D is TRBD1 (6 bases). V dropped 2 bases and J dropped 8 bases, with 19 bases sitting between them. The germline V gene has CDR1 MDHEN and CDR2 SYDVKM. The CDR3 has 16 amino acids. Written as DNA, the CDR3 is TGTGCCAGCAGTTTAGGGGGCGCAGTTGAGCAGGATGAGCAGTTCTTC. It codes for CASSLGGAVEQDEQFF.

This clone appeared once. The V and J genes are TRBV5-1 and TRBJ1-1, with D possibly being TRBD1 (6 bases). V was pared by 0 bases and J by 3 bases, with 6 bases between. Germline V gene data show CDR1 as SGHRS and CDR2 as YFSETQ. The CDR3 loop spans 13 amino acids. CDR3 protein: CASSLAGDTEAFF. The CDR3 DNA follows: TGCGCCAGCAGCTTGGCAGGGGACACTGAAGCTTTCTTT. Full variable domain (outside the CDR3, taken from reference TRBV5-1 and TRBJ1-1): KAGVTQTPRYLIKTRGQQVTLSCSPISGHRSVSWYQQTPGQGLQFLFEYFSETQRNKGNFPGRFSGRQFSNSRSEMNVSTLELGDSALYLCASSLAGDTEAFFGQGTRLTVV.

V gene TRBV6-1 combines with J gene TRBJ2-7, with 7 bases aligning to TRBD2. The CDR3 is made up of 14 amino acids. The junction had 5 bases not matched to a gene; V was cut back by 4 bases and J by 2 bases. Per the germline V gene, CDR1 is MNHNS and CDR2 is SASEGT. The CDR3 coding sequence is TGTGCCAGCAGTGCACGGGAGGCCCCCTACGAGCAGTACTTC. Translated: CASSAREAPYEQYF.

This clone was seen a handful of times. The chain couples TRBV7-3 to TRBJ2-7, with TRBD2 matching 9 bases. Germline V gene data show CDR1 as SGHTA and CDR2 as FQGTGA. The CDR3 is 15 residues long. The trim removed 5 bases at V and 2 bases at J, leaving 7 bases unmatched. The CDR3 coding sequence is TGTGCCAGCAGCCCATGGGCTAGCGGGACCTACGAGCAGTACTTC. This encodes CASSPWASGTYEQYF.